The next 30 T cell receptor beta chains were all read from a single sample in a study of siplizumab effects on memory and regulatory T cells. Assay: immunoSEQ multiplex PCR; the TCRdb copy retains only in-frame clones and omits some. The data contain about 87,000 clones, 85% to 90% of them singletons. What was sequenced was CD4+ T cells sorted from blood. The receptors derive from a human donor in good health.

The gene calls are TRBV7-8 and TRBJ2-7; 14 bases are shared with TRBD2. This CDR3 spans 16 amino acids. Germline CDR1 is SGHVS and CDR2 is FQNEAQ. The V gene end was trimmed by 4 bases and the J gene end by 0 bases; junction bases not matched to a gene: 2. The DNA for the CDR3 is TGTGCCAGCAGCTCCGGACTAGCGGGAGGCTCCTACGAGCAGTACTTC. Encoded protein: CASSSGLAGGSYEQYF.

The chain combines TRBV19 with TRBJ2-1; 9 bases fit TRBD2. CDR1 and CDR2 (germline): LNHDA, SQIVND (reference sequence). The CDR3 is made up of 16 amino acids. The junction had 10 bases not matched to a gene; V was cut back by 4 bases and J by 6 bases. Written as DNA, the CDR3 is TGTGCCAGTAGTACAGACCCTAGCGGGATAGGCAATGAGCAGTTCTTC. Amino acid sequence: CASSTDPSGIGNEQFF.

This sequence joins TRBV6-6 and TRBJ1-5; D remains unclear. Trimming cost V 7 bases and J 2 bases, with 6 bases left between them. Looked up from germline, CDR1 is MNHNY and CDR2 is SVGAGI (reference sequence). This CDR3 is built from 12 residues. The CDR3 is CASKFRNQPQHF. DNA of the CDR3: TGTGCCAGCAAGTTCCGCAATCAGCCCCAGCATTTT.

This clone was detected only once. This chain joins TRBV5-1 and TRBJ2-1, with a possible D match to TRBD2 (5 bases). V lost 0 bases, J lost 4 bases, and 11 bases lay in between. Germline-derived CDR1 and CDR2 are SGHRS and YFSETQ. The length of the CDR3 is 15 residues. CDR3 nucleotides: TGCGCCAGCAGCTTGGTCGGGGAGTCTTACAATGAGCAGTTCTTC. Its translation: CASSLVGESYNEQFF.

The gene calls are TRBV28 and TRBJ1-5; D is unclear. The V gene's germline CDR1 is MDHEN and CDR2 SYDVKM. The CDR3 is 12 amino acids. The V end was cut by 4 bases, the J end by 6 bases, with 7 bases between. CDR3 loop: CASSWAVQPQHF. In DNA form, the CDR3 reads TGTGCCAGCAGTTGGGCAGTTCAGCCCCAGCATTTT.

In its sample, this clone was seen once. V gene TRBV5-1 combines with J gene TRBJ2-7; the match to TRBD1 covers 7 bases. The CDR3 length is 14 residues. The V and J ends lost 7 bases and 0 bases, in that order; junction bases with no gene match: 7. CDR1 is SGHRS, CDR2 YFSETQ, per germline. CDR3 region: CASPQGLDSYEQYF. CDR3 DNA sequence: TGCGCCAGCCCACAGGGGTTGGACTCCTACGAGCAGTACTTC.

The DNA for the CDR3 is TGCGCCAGCAGCTTGGAGGGCAGGGGCACCGGGGAGCTGTTTTTT. Translated, it gives CASSLEGRGTGELFF. This chain connects TRBV5-1 to TRBJ2-2; TRBD1 might be the D (6 bases). V dropped 0 bases and J dropped 4 bases, with 10 bases sitting between them. CDR3 length: 15 amino acids. CDR1 is SGHRS, CDR2 YFSETQ, per germline.

The chain links TRBV28 to TRBJ2-7, with a possible D match to TRBD1 (5 bases). This CDR3 is built from 15 residues. Trimming took 6 bases from V and 2 from J, leaving 17 bases between them. CDR1 is MDHEN and CDR2 is SYDVKM in the germline V gene. CDR3 loop: CASSPPRTLTYEQYF. DNA for the CDR3: TGTGCCAGCAGCCCCCCCCGGACACTGACCTACGAGCAGTACTTC.

The V call is TRBV6-5, the J call TRBJ2-1; D is perhaps TRBD1 (6 bases). V was trimmed by 2 bases and J by 4 bases, leaving 12 bases between them. Germline V CDR1 and CDR2: MNHEY, SVGAGI. The CDR3 runs to 15 residues. CDR3 sequence (DNA): TGTGCCAGCAGTTACGTACAGGGAATTTACAATGAGCAGTTCTTC. Translating it yields CASSYVQGIYNEQFF.

This chain links TRBV5-4 with TRBJ2-3, with D unresolved. Trimming pared 4 bases from V and 1 base from J, leaving 19 bases between. CDR1 and CDR2 (germline): SGHNT, YYREEE (reference sequence). The CDR3 covers 17 residues. For the CDR3, the DNA is TGTGCCAGCAGCCAACGGATTGGTGTCCCCCGCACAGATACGCAGTATTTT. Encoded protein: CASSQRIGVPRTDTQYF.

DNA of the CDR3: TGTGCCTGGAGTGTACGAGACACCATATATTTT. Translated: CAWSVRDTIYF. The rearrangement uses TRBV30 and TRBJ1-3; D unclear. Between the trimmed V and J ends, which lost 0 bases and 8 bases, there was a span of 5 bases. Germline V gives CDR1 GTSNPN, CDR2 SVGIG (reference sequence). CDR3 length equals 11 residues.

This clone was observed a handful of times. This rearrangement joins TRBV7-3 to TRBJ2-3; 10 bases are shared with TRBD2. J gave up 7 bases and V 3 bases, and 7 bases lay outside the gene matches. Germline CDR1 SGHTA, CDR2 FQGTGA. This CDR3 region has 15 residues. For the CDR3, the DNA is TGTGCCAGCAGCTTTGGTCCTAGCGGGAGCTATACGCAGTATTTT. It yields the protein CASSFGPSGSYTQYF. The full variable domain, completed using reference TRBV7-3 and TRBJ2-3, is GAGVSQTPSNKVTEKGKYVELRCDPISGHTALYWYRQSLGQGPEFLIYFQGTGAADDSGLPNDRFFAVRPEGSVSTLKIQRTERGDSAVYLCASSFGPSGSYTQYFGPGTRLTVL.

The chain links TRBV5-5 to TRBJ2-5; D might be TRBD2 (6 bases). Germline assignment: CDR1 SGHKS and CDR2 YYEKEE (reference sequence). This CDR3 comprises 13 residues. The ends were cut back, 1 base at V and 5 bases at J, with 9 bases in the middle. The CDR3 DNA sequence: TGTGCCAGCAGCTTGTGGGGGAGGGAGACCCAGTACTTC. Translated: CASSLWGRETQYF.

J is TRBJ1-4 and V is TRBV5-1; maybe TRBD1 (5 bases). Germline CDR1 SGHRS, CDR2 YFSETQ. The CDR3 runs 15 residues. Trimming pared 0 bases from V and 7 bases from J, leaving 13 bases between. This CDR3 reads CASSLAGERGEKLFF. In DNA, the CDR3 is TGCGCCAGCAGCTTGGCCGGGGAGAGGGGTGAAAAACTGTTTTTT.

This rearrangement joins TRBV14 to TRBJ1-3, with D uncertain. Germline CDR1 is SGHDN and CDR2 is FVKESK. The CDR3 sequence is 19 residues long. V lost 4 bases to trimming and J lost 0 bases, with 22 bases between them. The CDR3 sequence: CASSPPRGGFNPSGNTIYF. Written as DNA, the CDR3 is TGTGCCAGCAGCCCCCCGCGCGGAGGCTTCAATCCCTCTGGAAACACCATATATTTT. Full variable domain (remainder filled in from reference TRBV14 and TRBJ1-3): EAGVTQFPSHSVIEKGQTVTLRCDPISGHDNLYWYRRVMGKEIKFLLHFVKESKQDESGMPNNRFLAERTGGTYSTLKVQPAELEDSGVYFCASSPPRGGFNPSGNTIYFGEGSWLTVV.

The rearrangement uses TRBV25-1 and TRBJ2-7, with 14 bases aligning to TRBD2. The V and J ends lost 2 bases and 6 bases, in that order; junction bases with no gene match: 6. The CDR3 length is 16 residues. Germline V CDR1 and CDR2: MGHDK, SYGVNS. The CDR3 is CASSERGLAGAFEQYF. The CDR3 nucleotides read TGTGCCAGCAGTGAACGGGGACTAGCGGGAGCATTCGAGCAGTACTTC.

V and J are TRBV15 and TRBJ2-1; TRBD1 might be the D (6 bases). V lost 0 bases and J 2 bases, leaving 8 bases between the germline ends. CDR1 is LNHNV and CDR2 is YYDKDF in the germline V gene (reference sequence). This CDR3 contains 15 residues. The CDR3 is CATSREGGPYNEQFF. Written as DNA, the CDR3 is TGTGCCACCAGCAGAGAAGGGGGACCCTACAATGAGCAGTTCTTC.

The V and J genes are TRBV7-3 and TRBJ2-1; the D gene could be TRBD1 or TRBD2 (5 bases each). V lost 5 bases, J lost 4 bases, and 12 bases lay in between. The V gene's germline CDR1 is SGHTA and CDR2 FQGTGA. The CDR3 runs 14 residues. The DNA for the CDR3 is TGTGCCAGCAGCCCAAATTGGGGGTACAATGAGCAGTTCTTC. Amino acids: CASSPNWGYNEQFF.

The chain carries TRBV30 and TRBJ1-5, with TRBD1 identical over 8 bases. The CDR3 extends over 14 amino acids. The germline gives CDR1 GTSNPN, CDR2 SVGIG (reference sequence). V shed 3 bases and J 7 bases; nucleotides not matched to a gene: 8. The CDR3 DNA reads as TGTGCCTGGAGAGACAGGGGAGCGAGACAGCCCCAGCATTTT. Amino acid sequence: CAWRDRGARQPQHF.

The chain carries TRBV5-1 and TRBJ2-2; D might be TRBD2 (5 bases). The CDR3 covers 14 residues. Germline V gene lookup returns CDR1 SGHRS and CDR2 YFSETQ. V was clipped by 0 bases and J by 6 bases, with 9 bases between them. CDR3 protein: CASSLDWGAGELFF. CDR3 in DNA: TGCGCCAGCAGCTTGGACTGGGGAGCCGGGGAGCTGTTTTTT.

The V and J genes are TRBV19 and TRBJ2-7, with D unresolved. CDR3 length equals 12 residues. V shed 1 base and J shed 6 bases, with 7 bases lying between them. Germline assignment: CDR1 LNHDA and CDR2 SQIVND (reference sequence). CDR3 in amino acids: CASSIGASEQYF. DNA of the CDR3: TGTGCCAGTAGTATAGGGGCTTCCGAGCAGTACTTC. Looking up the rest from reference TRBV19 and TRBJ2-7 gives the full variable domain: DGGITQSPKYLFRKEGQNVTLSCEQNLNHDAMYWYRQDPGQGLRLIYYSQIVNDFQKGDIAEGYSVSREKKESFPLTVTSAQKNPTAFYLCASSIGASEQYFGPGTRLTVT.

V and J are TRBV4-2 and TRBJ2-1; 14 nucleotides match TRBD2. The CDR3 loop spans 17 amino acids. Germline V gives CDR1 LGHNA, CDR2 YNFKEQ. The trim removed 2 bases at V and 7 bases at J, leaving 7 bases unmatched. CDR3 in DNA: TGTGCCAGCAGCCAACCCATGGGGACTAGCGGGAGAAATGAGCAGTTCTTC. It encodes CASSQPMGTSGRNEQFF.

The rearrangement uses TRBV7-3 and TRBJ2-3, with D perhaps matching TRBD2 (6 bases). The germline V gene encodes CDR1 SGHTA and CDR2 FQGTGA. This CDR3 has 17 amino acids. Trimming stripped 2 bases from V and 2 bases from J, with 17 bases between. CDR3: CASSLWVRESHTDTQYF. The CDR3 region has the DNA TGTGCCAGCAGCTTATGGGTTCGGGAGTCGCACACAGATACGCAGTATTTT.

The chain links TRBV19 to TRBJ1-5; D gene unclear. The CDR3 spans 15 residues. Per the germline V gene, CDR1 is LNHDA and CDR2 is SQIVND (reference sequence). Trimming stripped 4 bases from V and 4 bases from J, with 14 bases between. CDR3 DNA: TGTGCCAGTAGTACTGATGGACCGGGGAATCAGCCCCAGCATTTT. Translated, it gives CASSTDGPGNQPQHF.

The J gene is TRBJ1-2, the V gene TRBV6-1; 7 bases fit TRBD1. The germline V gene has CDR1 MNHNS and CDR2 SASEGT. This CDR3 is 15 amino acids long. V lost 5 bases to trimming and J lost 3 bases; unmatched junction nucleotides: 9. CDR3 in amino acids: CASSSQGGRDYGYTF. As DNA, the CDR3 is TGTGCCAGCAGTTCGCAGGGGGGCCGGGACTATGGCTACACCTTC.

The chain recombines TRBV25-1 with TRBJ2-1; no reliable D call. CDR3 length equals 13 residues. Trimming left V 4 bases short and J 8 bases short, with 12 bases between. Looked up from germline, CDR1 is MGHDK and CDR2 is SYGVNS. This CDR3 reads CASSAHRLDEQFF. Here the CDR3 DNA reads TGTGCCAGCAGTGCTCACCGCTTGGATGAGCAGTTCTTC.

This chain connects TRBV15 to TRBJ2-4; TRBD2 might be the D (6 bases). CDR3 length: 13 amino acids. Germline loops: CDR1 LNHNV, CDR2 YYDKDF (reference sequence). V was pared by 8 bases and J by 0 bases, with 8 bases between. The CDR3 loop reads CATGGSAKNIQYF. DNA for the CDR3: TGTGCCACCGGGGGGTCAGCCAAAAACATTCAGTACTTC.

This clone appeared a single time. The chain carries TRBV30 and TRBJ2-3; TRBD2 might be the D (6 bases). V lost 2 bases to trimming and J lost 1 base, with 10 bases between them. The CDR3 totals 14 residues. Germline V CDR1 and CDR2: GTSNPN, SVGIG (reference sequence). The CDR3 DNA reads as TGTGCCTGGAGTCGGGACTTTCGCACAGATACGCAGTATTTT. The encoded protein is CAWSRDFRTDTQYF.

The chain joins TRBV7-6 to TRBJ2-3; 8 nucleotides line up with TRBD2. CDR3 length equals 17 residues. V shed 3 bases, J shed 3 bases, and the junction held 11 bases outside the gene matches. Germline V gene sequence: CDR1 SGHVS, CDR2 FNYEAQ. The CDR3 spells CASSFQPSGYGTDTQYF. In DNA, the CDR3 is TGTGCCAGCAGCTTCCAACCTAGCGGGTATGGTACAGATACGCAGTATTTT.

This chain joins TRBV2 and TRBJ1-5; D is unclear. This CDR3 has 13 residues. V lost 7 bases, J lost 4 bases, and 11 bases lay in between. Germline assignment: CDR1 SNHLY and CDR2 FYNNEI. In DNA, the CDR3 is TGTGCCAGCACGAGGCAGGAGAATCAGCCCCAGCATTTT. This gives the protein CASTRQENQPQHF.